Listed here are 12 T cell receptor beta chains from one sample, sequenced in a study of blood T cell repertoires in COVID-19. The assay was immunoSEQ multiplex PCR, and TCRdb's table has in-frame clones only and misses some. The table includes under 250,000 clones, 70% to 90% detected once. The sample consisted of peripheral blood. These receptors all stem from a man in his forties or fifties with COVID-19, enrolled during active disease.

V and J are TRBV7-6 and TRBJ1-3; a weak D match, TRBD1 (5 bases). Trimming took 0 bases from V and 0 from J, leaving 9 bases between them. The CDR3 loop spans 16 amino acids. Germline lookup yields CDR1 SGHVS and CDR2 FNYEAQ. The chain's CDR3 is CASSLAQGSSGNTIYF. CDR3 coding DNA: TGTGCCAGCAGCTTAGCGCAGGGAAGCTCTGGAAACACCATATATTTT.

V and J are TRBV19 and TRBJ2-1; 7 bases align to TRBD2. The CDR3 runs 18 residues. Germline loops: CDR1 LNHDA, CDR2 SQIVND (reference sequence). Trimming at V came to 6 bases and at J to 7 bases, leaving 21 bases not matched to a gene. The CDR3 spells CASRTLIGGTSIGNEQFF. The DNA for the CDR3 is TGTGCCAGTAGGACCTTAATCGGGGGGACTTCGATCGGGAATGAGCAGTTCTTC. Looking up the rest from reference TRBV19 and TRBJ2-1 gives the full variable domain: DGGITQSPKYLFRKEGQNVTLSCEQNLNHDAMYWYRQDPGQGLRLIYYSQIVNDFQKGDIAEGYSVSREKKESFPLTVTSAQKNPTAFYLCASRTLIGGTSIGNEQFFGPGTRLTVL.

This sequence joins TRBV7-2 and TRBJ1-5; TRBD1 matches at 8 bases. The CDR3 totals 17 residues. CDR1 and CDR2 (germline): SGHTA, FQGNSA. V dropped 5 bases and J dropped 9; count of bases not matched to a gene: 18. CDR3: CASSPPSWQGAASPQHF. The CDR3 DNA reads TGTGCCAGCAGCCCCCCTTCGTGGCAGGGGGCCGCCTCGCCCCAGCATTTT. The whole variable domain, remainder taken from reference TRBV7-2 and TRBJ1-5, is GAGVSQSPSNKVTEKGKDVELRCDPISGHTALYWYRQSLGQGLEFLIYFQGNSAPDKSGLPSDRFSAERTGGSVSTLTIQRTQQEDSAVYLCASSPPSWQGAASPQHFGDGTRLSIL.

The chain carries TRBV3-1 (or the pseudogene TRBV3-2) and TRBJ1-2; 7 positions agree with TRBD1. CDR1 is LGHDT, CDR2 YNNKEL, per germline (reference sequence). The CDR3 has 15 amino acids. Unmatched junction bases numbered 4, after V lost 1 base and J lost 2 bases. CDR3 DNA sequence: TGTGCCAGCAGCCAAGGACAGGGAGAAAACTATGGCTACACCTTC. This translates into CASSQGQGENYGYTF.

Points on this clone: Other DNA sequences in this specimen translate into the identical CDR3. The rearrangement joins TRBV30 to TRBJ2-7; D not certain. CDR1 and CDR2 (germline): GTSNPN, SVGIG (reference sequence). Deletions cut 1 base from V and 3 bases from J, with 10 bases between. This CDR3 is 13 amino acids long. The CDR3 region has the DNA TGTGCCTGGAGTGCCGGAGTAAGCTACGAGCAGTACTTC. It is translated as CAWSAGVSYEQYF.

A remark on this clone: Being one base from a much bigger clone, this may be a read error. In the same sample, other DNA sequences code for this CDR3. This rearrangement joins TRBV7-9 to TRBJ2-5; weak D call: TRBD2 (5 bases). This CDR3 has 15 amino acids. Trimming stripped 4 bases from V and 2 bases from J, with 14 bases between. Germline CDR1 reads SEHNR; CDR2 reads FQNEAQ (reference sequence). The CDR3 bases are TGTGCCAGCAGCTATAGTGGGAGTGGGCAAGAGACCCAGTACTTC. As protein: CASSYSGSGQETQYF. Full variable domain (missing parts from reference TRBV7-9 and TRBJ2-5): DTGVSQNPRHKITKRGQNVTFRCDPISEHNRLYWYRQTLGQGPEFLTYFQNEAQLEKSRLLSDRFSAERPKGSFSTLEIQRTEQGDSAMYLCASSYSGSGQETQYFGPGTRLLVL.

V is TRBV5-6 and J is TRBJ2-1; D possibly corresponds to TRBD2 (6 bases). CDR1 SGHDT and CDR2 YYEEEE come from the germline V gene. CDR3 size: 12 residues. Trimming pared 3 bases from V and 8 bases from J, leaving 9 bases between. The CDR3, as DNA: TGTGCCAGCAGCTCGGGGACTGATGAGCAGTTCTTC. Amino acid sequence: CASSSGTDEQFF. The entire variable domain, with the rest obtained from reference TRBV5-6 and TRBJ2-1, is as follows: DAGVTQSPTHLIKTRGQQVTLRCSPKSGHDTVSWYQQALGQGPQFIFQYYEEEERQRGNFPDRFSGHQFPNYSSELNVNALLLGDSALYLCASSSGTDEQFFGPGTRLTVL.

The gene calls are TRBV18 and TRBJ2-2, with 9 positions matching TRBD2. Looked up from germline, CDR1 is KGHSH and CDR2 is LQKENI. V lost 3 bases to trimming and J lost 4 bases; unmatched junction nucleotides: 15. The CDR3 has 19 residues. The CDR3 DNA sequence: TGTGCCAGCTCACCTGGAATAGCGGGAGTCGCGGTTGTCACCGGGGAGCTGTTTTTT. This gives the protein CASSPGIAGVAVVTGELFF.

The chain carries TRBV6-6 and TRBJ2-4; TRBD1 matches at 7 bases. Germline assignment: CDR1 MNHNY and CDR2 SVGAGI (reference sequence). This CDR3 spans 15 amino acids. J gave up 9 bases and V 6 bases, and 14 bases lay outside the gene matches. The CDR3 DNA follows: TGTGCCAGCAGACCGACAGGGACAGTGGGGGTCATTCAGTACTTC. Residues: CASRPTGTVGVIQYF.

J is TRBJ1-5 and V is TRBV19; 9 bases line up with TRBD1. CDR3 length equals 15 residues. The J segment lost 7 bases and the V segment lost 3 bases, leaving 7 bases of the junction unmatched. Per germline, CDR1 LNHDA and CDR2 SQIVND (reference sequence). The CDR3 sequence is CASSIGTGTRQPQHF. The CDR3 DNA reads TGTGCCAGTAGTATCGGGACAGGGACTAGGCAGCCCCAGCATTTT.

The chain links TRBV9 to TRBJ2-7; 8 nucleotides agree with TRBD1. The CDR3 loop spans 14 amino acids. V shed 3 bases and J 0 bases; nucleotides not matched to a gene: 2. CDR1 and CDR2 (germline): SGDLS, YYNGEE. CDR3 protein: CASSAQGDSYEQYF. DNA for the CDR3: TGTGCCAGCAGCGCACAGGGGGACTCCTACGAGCAGTACTTC.

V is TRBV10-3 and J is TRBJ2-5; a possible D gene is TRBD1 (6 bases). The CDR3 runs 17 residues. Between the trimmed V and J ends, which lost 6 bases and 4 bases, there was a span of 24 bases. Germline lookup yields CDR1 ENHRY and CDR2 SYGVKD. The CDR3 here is CAIRGQALQGAGETQYF. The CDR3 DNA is TGTGCCATCAGGGGCCAGGCTTTACAGGGCGCGGGAGAGACCCAGTACTTC.